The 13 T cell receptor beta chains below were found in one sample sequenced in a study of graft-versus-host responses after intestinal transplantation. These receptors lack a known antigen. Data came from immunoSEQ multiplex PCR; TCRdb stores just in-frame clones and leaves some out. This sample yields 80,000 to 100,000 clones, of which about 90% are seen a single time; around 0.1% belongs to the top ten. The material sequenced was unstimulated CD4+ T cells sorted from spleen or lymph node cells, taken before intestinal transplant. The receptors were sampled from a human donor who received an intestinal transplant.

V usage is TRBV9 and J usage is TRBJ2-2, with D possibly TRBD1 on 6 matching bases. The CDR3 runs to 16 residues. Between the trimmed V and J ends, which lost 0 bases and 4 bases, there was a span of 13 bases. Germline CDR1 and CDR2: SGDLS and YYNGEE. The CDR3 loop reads CASSVGAGDSTGELFF. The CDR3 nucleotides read TGTGCCAGCAGCGTAGGGGCAGGGGATAGCACCGGGGAGCTGTTTTTT.

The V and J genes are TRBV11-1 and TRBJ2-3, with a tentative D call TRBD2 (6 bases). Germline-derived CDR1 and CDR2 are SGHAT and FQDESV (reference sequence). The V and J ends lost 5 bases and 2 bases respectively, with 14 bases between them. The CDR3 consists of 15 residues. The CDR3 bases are TGTGCCAGCAGCCTCTCCGGGAGCATCACAGATACGCAGTATTTT. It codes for CASSLSGSITDTQYF.

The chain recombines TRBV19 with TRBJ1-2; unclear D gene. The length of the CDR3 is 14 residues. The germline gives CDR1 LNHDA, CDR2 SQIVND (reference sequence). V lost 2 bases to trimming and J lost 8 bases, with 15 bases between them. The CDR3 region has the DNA TGTGCCAGTAGTATATCCGCGGGAACGGGCGGCTACACCTTC. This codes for CASSISAGTGGYTF.

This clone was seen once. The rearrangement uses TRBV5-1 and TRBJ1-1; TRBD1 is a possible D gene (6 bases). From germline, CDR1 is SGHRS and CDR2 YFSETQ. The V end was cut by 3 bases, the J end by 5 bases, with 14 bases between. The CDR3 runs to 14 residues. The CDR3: CASSSTGLGTEAFF. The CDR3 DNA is TGCGCCAGCAGCTCTACAGGGCTTGGGACTGAAGCTTTCTTT.

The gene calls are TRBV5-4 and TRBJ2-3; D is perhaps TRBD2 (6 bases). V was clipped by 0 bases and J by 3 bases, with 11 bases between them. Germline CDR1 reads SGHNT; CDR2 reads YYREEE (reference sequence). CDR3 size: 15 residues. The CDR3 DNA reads TGTGCCAGCAGCTTGGGCGGGACGCCAACAGATACGCAGTATTTT. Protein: CASSLGGTPTDTQYF.

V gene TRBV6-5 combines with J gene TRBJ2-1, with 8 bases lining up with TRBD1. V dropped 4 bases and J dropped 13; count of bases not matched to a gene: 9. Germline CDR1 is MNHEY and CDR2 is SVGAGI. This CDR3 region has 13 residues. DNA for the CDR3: TGTGCCAGCAGTTCCGCAGCAGACAGGGGCCAGTTCTTC. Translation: CASSSAADRGQFF.

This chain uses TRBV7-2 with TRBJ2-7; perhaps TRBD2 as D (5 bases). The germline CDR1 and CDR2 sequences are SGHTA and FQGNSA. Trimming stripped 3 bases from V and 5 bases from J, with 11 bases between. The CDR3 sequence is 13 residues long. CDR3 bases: TGTGCCAGCAGCTTGCGGGTGGGGAACGAGCAGTACTTC. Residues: CASSLRVGNEQYF. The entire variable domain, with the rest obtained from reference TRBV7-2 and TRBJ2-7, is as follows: GAGVSQSPSNKVTEKGKDVELRCDPISGHTALYWYRQSLGQGLEFLIYFQGNSAPDKSGLPSDRFSAERTGGSVSTLTIQRTQQEDSAVYLCASSLRVGNEQYFGPGTRLTVT.

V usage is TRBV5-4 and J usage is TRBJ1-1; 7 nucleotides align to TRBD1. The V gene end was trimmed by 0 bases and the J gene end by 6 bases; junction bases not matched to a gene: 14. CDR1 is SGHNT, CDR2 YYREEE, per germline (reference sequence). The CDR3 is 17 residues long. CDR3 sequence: CASSLGGTVRGLAEAFF. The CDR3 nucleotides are TGTGCCAGCAGCTTGGGCGGGACAGTTCGGGGGCTGGCTGAAGCTTTCTTT.

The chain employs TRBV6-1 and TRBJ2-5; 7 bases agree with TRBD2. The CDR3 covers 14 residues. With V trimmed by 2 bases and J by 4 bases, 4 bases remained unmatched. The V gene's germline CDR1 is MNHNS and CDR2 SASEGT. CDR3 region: CASSEWGGAETQYF. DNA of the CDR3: TGTGCCAGCAGTGAATGGGGAGGGGCAGAGACCCAGTACTTC.

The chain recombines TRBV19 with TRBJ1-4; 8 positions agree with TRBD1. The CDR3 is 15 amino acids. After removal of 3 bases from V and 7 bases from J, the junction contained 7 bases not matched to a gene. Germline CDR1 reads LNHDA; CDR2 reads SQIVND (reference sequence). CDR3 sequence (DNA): TGTGCCAGTAGTATCCCGACAGGGGTGGCTGAAAAACTGTTTTTT. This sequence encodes CASSIPTGVAEKLFF.

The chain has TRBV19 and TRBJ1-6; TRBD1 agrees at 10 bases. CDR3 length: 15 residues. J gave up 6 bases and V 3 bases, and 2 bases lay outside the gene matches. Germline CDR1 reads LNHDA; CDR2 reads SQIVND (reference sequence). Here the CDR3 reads CASSMGDRGNSPLHF. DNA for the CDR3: TGTGCCAGTAGTATGGGGGACAGGGGTAATTCACCCCTCCACTTT.

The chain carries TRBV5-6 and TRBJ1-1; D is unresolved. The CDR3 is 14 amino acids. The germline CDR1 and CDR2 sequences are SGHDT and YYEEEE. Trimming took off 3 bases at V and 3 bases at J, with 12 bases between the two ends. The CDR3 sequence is CASSWAPLDTEAFF. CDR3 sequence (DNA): TGTGCCAGCAGCTGGGCTCCCCTGGACACTGAAGCTTTCTTT. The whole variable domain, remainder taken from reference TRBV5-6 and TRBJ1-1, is DAGVTQSPTHLIKTRGQQVTLRCSPKSGHDTVSWYQQALGQGPQFIFQYYEEEERQRGNFPDRFSGHQFPNYSSELNVNALLLGDSALYLCASSWAPLDTEAFFGQGTRLTVV.

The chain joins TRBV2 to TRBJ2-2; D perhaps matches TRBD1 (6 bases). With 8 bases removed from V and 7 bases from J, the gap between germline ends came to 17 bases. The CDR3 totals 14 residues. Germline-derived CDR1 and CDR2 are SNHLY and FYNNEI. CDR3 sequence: CASRRQVRDGELFF. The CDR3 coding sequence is TGTGCCAGCCGACGACAGGTTCGGGACGGGGAGCTGTTTTTT.